This T cell receptor beta chain was found in a study of T cell clusters in autoimmune cytopenias (dated by TCRdb to about 2019). Notes on the research overall: Per sample, TRB sequencing gave a median depth of roughly 56,000 reads and a median of about 2,300 distinct TRB clonotypes. Alongside healthy, CLL and autoimmune hepatitis controls, autoimmune cytopenia patients had their peripheral blood TRB and IGH repertoires sequenced at active disease and again during treatment follow-up. The study was designed to test whether a disease-specific immune repertoire signature usable as a blood-based biomarker is carried by autoimmune cytopenia patients.

For each sample, TRB amplification used roughly 270 ng of peripheral blood genomic DNA, equal to 40,000 or so genome equivalents. A note on this clonotype: Its antigen remains undetermined.

TRB rearrangements were amplified by multiplex PCR following a touch-down protocol, with the TRB-A and TRB-B primer pools mixed in one tube. Illumina adapters and sample indices were attached to the amplicons through two consecutive PCR reactions using Phusion HS II polymerase. The amplicons were gel-purified using the NucleoSpin Gel and PCR Clean-up kit, after which quantification was performed by Qubit and quality was checked on an Agilent 2100 Bioanalyzer. Sequencing of the libraries was done on an Illumina MiSeq with 600-cycle, single-indexed, paired-end runs. The paper's data handling went like this. Alignment and assembly of TRB reads were performed with MiXCR version 2.1.12 and the default MiXCR reference library. A clone was defined by each unique CDR3 nucleotide sequence, and analysis was restricted to productive sequences with at least two reads. Alpha-parameterized diversity profiles (alpha 0 to 5), including the Shannon (alpha 1) and Simpson (alpha 2) indices, were computed with an R script to assess repertoire diversity. The tcR package was used to compute combinatorial TRB VJ usage, and cohorts were compared on this usage by principal component analysis with ade4. GLIPH was used to cluster TCRbeta CDR3s in pairs of cohorts matched for age and read depth, and a Wilcoxon test was used to compare cluster frequencies. The reads went through TCRdb reprocessing, and each CDR3 protein sequence gets one entry with no DNA. These V and J calls derive from TCRdb rather than the authors' analysis. The sample table holds several thousand distinct CDR3 sequences. The top ten clones comprise roughly 7.6% of the sample.

What the work shows at the level of the full study, not this receptor alone: The T cell clusters were defined only in silico, and the functional role of the clusters was left to be validated experimentally. A lack of physiological T cell clusters in primary autoimmune cytopenia patients was suggested by GLIPH, as 51 clusters were found to be exclusive to healthy donors versus roughly 15 exclusive to patients. The TRB repertoire shifts, including less even repertoires in secondary cytopenia and CLL, mostly reflected lymphoma bias and not autoimmunity. In the comparison of secondary cytopenia with CLL, the cluster-lack signature was not observed, apparently because the dominant lymphoma-associated repertoire masked the signature. Healthy donors had almost three times as many exclusive TRB clusters as active autoimmune hepatitis patients, a finding consistent with an autoimmunity-wide signature.

The germline V gene gives CDR1 as ENHRY and CDR2 as SYGVKD. Taken from cysteine to phenylalanine, the CDR3 has 13 residues. There is no recorded DNA. The chain was built from TRBV10-3 and TRBJ1-2; checking the TCRdb D call of TRBD1 is not possible without DNA. Sequenced sample: peripheral blood. The sequence was collected from a human donor with an autoimmune cytopenia or autoimmune hepatitis (not recorded which). This receptor carries the CDR3 CAISDRTRHGYTF.